This record covers a single TCR beta chain. What antigen it recognizes has not been identified. No qualities accompany the bases; no much larger clone lies one base away. Ficoll-Paque density gradient centrifugation was the method used to isolate PBMCs. These data are taken from a study of T-cell memory formation after mild COVID-19 (dated by TCRdb to the early 2020s). Regarding the complete study: Most TCR sequence clusters were specific to one of the two donors. The cohort was made up of two young adult volunteers, one female and one male, who were previously healthy. In a couple of donors, T-cell clones that expanded and contracted after mild COVID-19 were tracked by sequencing TCRalpha and TCRbeta repertoires over time. Paper-wide results and their limitations: Some responding clones were detected in pre-infection memory, which suggested that pre-existing cross-reactive memory T cells had joined the SARS-CoV-2 response. SARS-CoV-2 specificity of the second-wave clones peaking on day 37 was not confirmed. The study covered only a couple of mild cases, and larger cohorts including severe cases with pre-infection samples were considered necessary. From day 15 to 85, contracting clones showed balanced CD4/CD8 phenotypes, whereas a second wave of clones that expanded from day 15 to 37 leaned towards CD4+. Contracting CD4+ clones appeared mostly in the CM and EM memory subsets, whereas CD8+ clones were enriched in EMRA.

The sequencer listed for this sample is Illumina NovaSeq 6000. TCRalpha and TCRbeta cDNA libraries were constructed by 5'RACE with constant-segment primers, with sample barcodes and unique molecular identifiers being introduced. Trizol reagent was used to extract RNA from every sample. The libraries were amplified in two PCR steps, and the second step added a second sample barcode and Illumina TruSeq adapters. The libraries were sequenced on an Illumina NovaSeq using 2 x 150 bp paired-end reads. In the original analysis: With migec v1.2.7, reads were demultiplexed and then collapsed into UMI-guided consensus sequences. With mixcr v2.1.11, UMI consensuses were aligned to TRA and TRB V and J templates and assembled into clonotypes. Expanded or contracted clonotypes were those called significant by both edgeR and NoisET, with noise models trained on biological replicates. For edgeR calls, the thresholds were a false discovery rate-adjusted p below 0.01 and a log2 fold-change of 1. As an exploratory analysis of dynamics, max-normalized trajectories of the 1000 most abundant clonotypes were examined with PCA combined with hierarchical clustering. The CD4 or CD8 phenotype of responding clones was assigned using the separately sequenced CD4+ and CD8+ repertoires. Clones were called with MiXCR by TCRdb after fastp trimmed the public reads at Q25, and only in-frame beta chains were retained. One record per CDR3 amino acid sequence lists the most common genes and DNA. The V and J calls were not made by the authors but by TCRdb's processing. Present in this sample are 250,000 to 300,000 distinct CDR3 sequences, roughly 17% of which were seen just once. In total, the top ten clones hold roughly a fifth of the sample.

The junction carries 11 bases between V and J, which are trimmed by 8 bases and 7 bases respectively. From cysteine to phenylalanine, the CDR3 is 11 amino acids long. The read is trimmed to its CDR3 DNA, 33 bases read in frame from base 1. For CDR1 and CDR2, the germline V gene lists SNHLY and FYNNEI. The sequence was collected from a man aged 18 to 30 who had mild COVID-19 (a few samples of this study predate the infection). The sample titles of this study are shuffled in the database, so cell type and time point are left out; the donor was told from shared clones. Sequencing was done on a sample of PBMCs or a T cell subset sorted from them (not recorded which). The rearranged chain carries TRBV2 and TRBJ2-5; possibly the D gene is TRBD2, per 5 matching bases. The encoded CDR3 is CASRVEGTQYF. The DNA is as follows: TGTGCCAGCCGAGTAGAGGGGACCCAGTACTTC. The CDR3 plus the reference TRBV2 and TRBJ2-5 genes for the other parts give the full variable domain: EPEVTQTPSHQVTQMGQEVILRCVPISNHLYFYWYRQILGQKVEFLVSFYNNEISEKSEIFDDQFSVERPDGSNFTLKIRSTKLEDSAMYFCASRVEGTQYFGPGTRLLVL.